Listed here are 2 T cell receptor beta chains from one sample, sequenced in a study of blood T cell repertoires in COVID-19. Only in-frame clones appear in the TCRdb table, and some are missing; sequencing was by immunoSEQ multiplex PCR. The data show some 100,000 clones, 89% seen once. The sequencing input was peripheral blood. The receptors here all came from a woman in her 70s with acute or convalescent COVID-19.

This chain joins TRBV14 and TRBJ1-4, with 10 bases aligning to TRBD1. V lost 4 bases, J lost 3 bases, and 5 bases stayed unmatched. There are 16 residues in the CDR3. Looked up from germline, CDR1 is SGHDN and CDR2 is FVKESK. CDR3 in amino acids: CASSRGQGVANEKLFF. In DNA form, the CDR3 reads TGTGCCAGCAGCCGTGGACAGGGGGTAGCTAATGAAAAACTGTTTTTT.

In nucleotides, the CDR3 is TGTGCCAGCAGCGTCAAGGGGTTCCGAAGTGAGCAGTTCTTC. Its protein is CASSVKGFRSEQFF. The V gene is TRBV3-1 (or the pseudogene TRBV3-2), the J gene TRBJ2-1; D is possibly TRBD1 (5 bases). Trimming left V 5 bases short and J 9 bases short, with 17 bases between. CDR3 length: 14 residues. Germline lookup yields CDR1 LGHDT and CDR2 YNNKEL (reference sequence).